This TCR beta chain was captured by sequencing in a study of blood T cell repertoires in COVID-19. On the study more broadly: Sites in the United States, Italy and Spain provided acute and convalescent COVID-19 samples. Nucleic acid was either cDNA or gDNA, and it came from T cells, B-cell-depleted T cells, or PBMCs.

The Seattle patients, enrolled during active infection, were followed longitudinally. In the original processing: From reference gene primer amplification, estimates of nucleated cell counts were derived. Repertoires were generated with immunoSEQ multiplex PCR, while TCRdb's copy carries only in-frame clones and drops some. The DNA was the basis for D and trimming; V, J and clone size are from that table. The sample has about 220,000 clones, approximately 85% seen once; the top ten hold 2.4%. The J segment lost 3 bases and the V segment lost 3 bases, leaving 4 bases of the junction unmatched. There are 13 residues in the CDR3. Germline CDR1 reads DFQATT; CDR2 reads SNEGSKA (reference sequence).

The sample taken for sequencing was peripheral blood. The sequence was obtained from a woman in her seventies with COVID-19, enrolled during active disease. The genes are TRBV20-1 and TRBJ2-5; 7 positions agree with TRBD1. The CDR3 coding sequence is TGCAGTGCTAGTGGACAGGAGAAAGAGACCCAGTACTTC. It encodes CSASGQEKETQYF.